Listed below are T cell receptor beta chains from one sample, sequenced in a study of shared clonotypes between healthy human individuals. Method: immunoSEQ multiplex PCR; TCRdb's copy keeps in-frame clones and lacks some. The sample includes over a million clones, more than 65% of them seen just once. The sequenced sample was memory CD4+ T cells sorted from blood. The receptor set was obtained from a man aged 18 to 35 in good health. The CDR3 runs from the conserved cysteine through the conserved F or W. The D gene is left open where the match is weak. Size is omitted from some rows. Given values are once, few, many or a class for expanded clones.

d_call: TRBD2; j_call: TRBJ2-5; clone_size: -; v_call: TRBV30; cdr3_aa: CAWTTSGGLVSQETQYF; cdr3_nt: TGTGCCTGGACGACTAGCGGGGGCCTCGTGTCCCAAGAGACCCAGTACTTC
d_call: TRBD1; j_call: TRBJ2-5; clone_size: -; v_call: TRBV7-8; cdr3_aa: CASSLEGQGARSQYF; cdr3_nt: TGTGCCAGCAGCTTAGAGGGACAGGGGGCCCGGTCCCAGTACTTC
d_call: -; j_call: TRBJ2-5; clone_size: -; v_call: TRBV7-2; cdr3_aa: CASSSGGVQETQYF; cdr3_nt: TGTGCCAGCAGCTCCGGAGGGGTCCAAGAGACCCAGTACTTC
d_call: TRBD1; j_call: TRBJ2-7; clone_size: -; v_call: TRBV11-3; cdr3_aa: CASAQGATYEQYF; cdr3_nt: TGTGCCAGCGCACAGGGGGCAACCTACGAGCAGTACTTC
d_call: -; j_call: TRBJ2-5; clone_size: -; v_call: TRBV7-9; cdr3_aa: CASSLEVLGGPMETQYF; cdr3_nt: TGTGCCAGCAGCTTGGAAGTTCTTGGGGGGCCGATGGAGACCCAGTACTTC
d_call: -; j_call: TRBJ1-2; clone_size: -; v_call: TRBV29-1; cdr3_aa: CSANPEGRLGSYGYTF; cdr3_nt: TGCAGCGCTAACCCAGAGGGGAGGTTAGGGAGCTATGGCTACACCTTC
d_call: TRBD1; j_call: TRBJ2-5; clone_size: -; v_call: TRBV2; cdr3_aa: CASSYRGYPQETQYF; cdr3_nt: TGTGCCAGCAGCTACAGGGGTTACCCCCAGGAGACCCAGTACTTC
d_call: -; j_call: TRBJ2-6; clone_size: -; v_call: TRBV2; cdr3_aa: CASTWGASGANVLTF; cdr3_nt: TGTGCCAGCACTTGGGGGGCCTCTGGGGCCAACGTCCTGACTTTC
d_call: -; j_call: TRBJ2-2; clone_size: -; v_call: TRBV18; cdr3_aa: CASSERFAGELFF; cdr3_nt: TGTGCCAGCTCAGAGAGGTTCGCCGGGGAGCTGTTTTTT
d_call: -; j_call: TRBJ2-2; clone_size: -; v_call: TRBV5-5; cdr3_aa: CASSLTGPNTGELFF; cdr3_nt: TGTGCCAGCAGCTTAACCGGGCCCAACACCGGGGAGCTGTTTTTT
d_call: TRBD1; j_call: TRBJ1-2; clone_size: -; v_call: TRBV6-6; cdr3_aa: CASKGTGGVGYDGYTF; cdr3_nt: TGTGCCAGCAAAGGGACAGGGGGCGTCGGCTATGATGGCTACACCTTC
d_call: -; j_call: TRBJ1-2; clone_size: -; v_call: TRBV30; cdr3_aa: CAWRGALDYGYTF; cdr3_nt: TGTGCCTGGAGGGGGGCTCTTGACTATGGCTACACCTTC
d_call: -; j_call: TRBJ2-2; clone_size: -; v_call: TRBV2; cdr3_aa: CASSLTRSGELFF; cdr3_nt: TGTGCCAGCAGCCTCACTAGGTCGGGGGAGCTGTTTTTT
d_call: TRBD2; j_call: TRBJ2-7; clone_size: -; v_call: TRBV15; cdr3_aa: CATSRDSGLASPKSYEQYF; cdr3_nt: TGTGCCACCAGCAGAGATTCGGGACTAGCGAGCCCTAAATCCTACGAGCAGTACTTC
d_call: -; j_call: TRBJ1-5; clone_size: -; v_call: TRBV30; cdr3_aa: CAVSLNRNQPQHF; cdr3_nt: TGTGCCGTATCACTCAACAGAAATCAGCCCCAGCATTTT
d_call: TRBD1; j_call: TRBJ1-2; clone_size: -; v_call: TRBV23-1; cdr3_aa: CASNPGQEKNGYTF; cdr3_nt: TGCGCCAGCAATCCCGGACAGGAAAAAAATGGCTACACCTTC
d_call: -; j_call: TRBJ1-1; clone_size: -; v_call: TRBV5-1; cdr3_aa: CASSPTGTAWDTEAFF; cdr3_nt: TGCGCCAGCAGCCCCACAGGGACCGCCTGGGACACTGAAGCTTTCTTT
d_call: -; j_call: TRBJ2-7; clone_size: -; v_call: TRBV27; cdr3_aa: CASSFSRGGEQYF; cdr3_nt: TGTGCCAGCAGTTTTAGCAGGGGCGGCGAGCAGTACTTC
d_call: -; j_call: TRBJ1-2; clone_size: -; v_call: TRBV2; cdr3_aa: CASGEGLYGYTF; cdr3_nt: TGTGCCAGCGGGGAAGGACTGTATGGCTACACCTTC
d_call: -; j_call: TRBJ2-5; clone_size: -; v_call: TRBV6-5; cdr3_aa: CASSTPEGKETQYF; cdr3_nt: TGTGCCAGCAGTACGCCCGAAGGTAAAGAGACCCAGTACTTC
d_call: -; j_call: TRBJ2-1; clone_size: few; v_call: TRBV11-3; cdr3_aa: CASSLGDSYNEQFF; cdr3_nt: TGTGCCAGCAGCTTGGGGGACTCCTACAATGAGCAGTTCTTC
d_call: -; j_call: TRBJ2-5; clone_size: once; v_call: TRBV5-1; cdr3_aa: CASSLEPGGLETQYF; cdr3_nt: TGCGCCAGCAGCTTGGAACCAGGTGGGCTAGAGACCCAGTACTTC
d_call: -; j_call: TRBJ2-4; clone_size: once; v_call: TRBV30; cdr3_aa: CAWSVTGQTGKNIQYF; cdr3_nt: TGTGCCTGGAGTGTAACGGGCCAGACGGGGAAAAACATTCAGTACTTC
d_call: -; j_call: TRBJ1-3; clone_size: -; v_call: TRBV10-3; cdr3_aa: CAISESTVGNTIYF; cdr3_nt: TGTGCCATCAGTGAGTCGACAGTCGGAAACACCATATATTTT
d_call: TRBD1; j_call: TRBJ1-3; clone_size: -; v_call: TRBV6-6; cdr3_aa: CASRQGGNTIYF; cdr3_nt: TGTGCCAGCAGACAGGGGGGAAACACCATATATTTT
d_call: -; j_call: TRBJ1-1; clone_size: -; v_call: TRBV7-7; cdr3_aa: CAPGPGEKAFF; cdr3_nt: TGTGCGCCCGGGCCGGGTGAAAAAGCTTTCTTT
d_call: -; j_call: TRBJ1-5; clone_size: few; v_call: TRBV5-8; cdr3_aa: CASSLPLGQGRIQPQHF; cdr3_nt: TGTGCCAGCAGCCTCCCGTTAGGGCAGGGAAGAATTCAGCCCCAGCATTTT
d_call: TRBD1; j_call: TRBJ1-3; clone_size: -; v_call: TRBV9; cdr3_aa: CASSVGTGVTGNTIYF; cdr3_nt: TGTGCCAGCAGCGTAGGGACAGGGGTAACTGGAAACACCATATATTTT
d_call: -; j_call: TRBJ1-1; clone_size: -; v_call: TRBV27; cdr3_aa: CASSFYRDGPDTEAFF; cdr3_nt: TGTGCCAGCAGTTTCTACCGGGACGGCCCGGACACTGAAGCTTTCTTT
d_call: TRBD2; j_call: TRBJ2-3; clone_size: -; v_call: TRBV5-1; cdr3_aa: CASRGSPGLWDTQYF; cdr3_nt: TGCGCCAGCAGAGGGAGTCCGGGACTATGGGATACGCAGTATTTT
d_call: TRBD1; j_call: TRBJ2-2; clone_size: -; v_call: TRBV28; cdr3_aa: CASTSGTGGPGELFF; cdr3_nt: TGTGCCAGCACCTCCGGGACAGGGGGCCCCGGGGAGCTGTTTTTT
d_call: -; j_call: TRBJ2-2; clone_size: many; v_call: TRBV19; cdr3_aa: CASRLAGTGELFF; cdr3_nt: TGTGCCAGTAGACTAGCAGGCACCGGGGAGCTGTTTTTT
d_call: -; j_call: TRBJ1-5; clone_size: -; v_call: TRBV7-9; cdr3_aa: CDLSVSPQHF; cdr3_nt: TGTGATTTGTCGGTTTCTCCCCAGCATTTT
d_call: -; j_call: TRBJ2-1; clone_size: -; v_call: TRBV5-4; cdr3_aa: CASSLVYNEQFF; cdr3_nt: TGTGCCAGCAGCCTCGTTTACAATGAGCAGTTCTTC
d_call: TRBD2; j_call: TRBJ2-1; clone_size: -; v_call: TRBV15; cdr3_aa: CATSRDPPGGRIPANEQFF; cdr3_nt: TGTGCCACCAGCAGAGATCCCCCGGGGGGACGCATACCCGCCAATGAGCAGTTCTTC
d_call: TRBD1; j_call: TRBJ2-1; clone_size: -; v_call: TRBV2; cdr3_aa: CASSMTGGLKGVNEQFF; cdr3_nt: TGTGCCAGCAGTATGACAGGGGGTCTAAAGGGAGTCAATGAGCAGTTCTTC
d_call: -; j_call: TRBJ1-1; clone_size: -; v_call: TRBV6-5; cdr3_aa: CASSSMYGSSFF; cdr3_nt: TGTGCCAGCAGCTCGATGTACGGCTCGTCTTTCTTT
d_call: TRBD1; j_call: TRBJ1-4; clone_size: -; v_call: TRBV19; cdr3_aa: CASSIGRTGNEKLFF; cdr3_nt: TGTGCCAGTAGTATAGGGAGGACAGGGAATGAAAAACTGTTTTTT
d_call: -; j_call: TRBJ1-3; clone_size: few; v_call: TRBV6-6; cdr3_aa: CASSQRKPSSGNTIYF; cdr3_nt: TGTGCCAGCAGCCAGAGAAAACCCAGCTCTGGAAACACCATATATTTT
d_call: -; j_call: TRBJ2-3; clone_size: -; v_call: TRBV11-3; cdr3_aa: CASSLAGDDSDTQYF; cdr3_nt: TGTGCCAGCAGCTTAGCGGGAGACGACTCCGATACGCAGTATTTT
d_call: -; j_call: TRBJ1-1; clone_size: -; v_call: TRBV30; cdr3_aa: CAWDNGQNTEAFF; cdr3_nt: TGTGCCTGGGACAACGGGCAGAACACTGAAGCTTTCTTT
d_call: -; j_call: TRBJ2-5; clone_size: -; v_call: TRBV19; cdr3_aa: CASSLNLGETQYF; cdr3_nt: TGTGCCAGTAGTCTCAACTTAGGAGAGACCCAGTACTTC
d_call: TRBD2; j_call: TRBJ2-1; clone_size: -; v_call: TRBV7-2; cdr3_aa: CASSLREAGKYNEQFF; cdr3_nt: TGTGCCAGCAGCTTAAGAGAAGCGGGGAAATACAATGAGCAGTTCTTC
d_call: TRBD2; j_call: TRBJ2-1; clone_size: -; v_call: TRBV9; cdr3_aa: CASRASGNYNEQFF; cdr3_nt: TGTGCCAGCAGAGCTAGCGGGAACTACAATGAGCAGTTCTTC
d_call: TRBD1; j_call: TRBJ2-5; clone_size: -; v_call: TRBV11-2; cdr3_aa: CASSQQGAGGTQYF; cdr3_nt: TGTGCCAGCAGCCAACAGGGGGCCGGTGGGACCCAGTACTTC
d_call: TRBD1; j_call: TRBJ1-6; clone_size: -; v_call: TRBV28; cdr3_aa: CATVRQGGNSPLHF; cdr3_nt: TGTGCCACCGTAAGACAGGGGGGGAATTCACCCCTCCACTTT
d_call: -; j_call: TRBJ2-5; clone_size: -; v_call: TRBV5-1; cdr3_aa: CASTPPGGETQYF; cdr3_nt: TGCGCCAGCACGCCCCCGGGCGGGGAGACCCAGTACTTC
d_call: -; j_call: TRBJ2-5; clone_size: -; v_call: TRBV27; cdr3_aa: CASSLSGVETQYF; cdr3_nt: TGTGCCAGCAGTTTATCTGGGGTAGAGACCCAGTACTTC
d_call: -; j_call: TRBJ2-7; clone_size: -; v_call: TRBV9; cdr3_aa: CASSARGTSTSEQYF; cdr3_nt: TGTGCCAGCAGCGCCCGCGGGACGAGCACCTCCGAGCAGTACTTC
d_call: -; j_call: TRBJ1-2; clone_size: -; v_call: TRBV5-1; cdr3_aa: CASSSGPSNYGYTF; cdr3_nt: TGCGCCAGCAGCTCGGGACCCTCCAACTATGGCTACACCTTC
d_call: TRBD1; j_call: TRBJ2-7; clone_size: -; v_call: TRBV5-4; cdr3_aa: CASSLGGVGTGLYEQYF; cdr3_nt: TGTGCCAGCAGCTTGGGGGGCGTGGGGACAGGGCTCTACGAGCAGTACTTC
d_call: -; j_call: TRBJ2-7; clone_size: once; v_call: TRBV2; cdr3_aa: CASSRTRSSYEQYF; cdr3_nt: TGTGCCAGCAGTCGGACACGGAGCTCCTACGAGCAGTACTTC
d_call: -; j_call: TRBJ2-7; clone_size: -; v_call: TRBV5-4; cdr3_aa: CASSHGGTVEQYF; cdr3_nt: TGTGCCAGCAGCCATGGGGGAACTGTCGAGCAGTACTTC
d_call: -; j_call: TRBJ1-5; clone_size: -; v_call: TRBV11-2; cdr3_aa: CASSLSTAGSGNQPQHF; cdr3_nt: TGTGCCAGCAGCTTATCCACGGCGGGGTCTGGCAATCAGCCCCAGCATTTT
d_call: -; j_call: TRBJ2-1; clone_size: -; v_call: TRBV15; cdr3_aa: CATSRDHQGPFNEQFF; cdr3_nt: TGTGCCACCAGCAGAGATCATCAGGGACCATTCAATGAGCAGTTCTTC
d_call: -; j_call: TRBJ1-6; clone_size: few; v_call: TRBV7-9; cdr3_aa: CASSFGGGGGNSPLHF; cdr3_nt: TGTGCCAGCAGCTTTGGCGGGGGCGGTGGTAATTCACCCCTCCACTTT
d_call: -; j_call: TRBJ1-1; clone_size: -; v_call: TRBV5-1; cdr3_aa: CASSLEVGQNTEAFF; cdr3_nt: TGCGCCAGCAGCTTGGAGGTGGGGCAGAACACTGAAGCTTTCTTT
d_call: TRBD1; j_call: TRBJ2-7; clone_size: -; v_call: TRBV2; cdr3_aa: CASSLGQGPYEQYF; cdr3_nt: TGTGCCAGCAGCCTGGGACAGGGCCCCTACGAGCAGTACTTC